This is a list of T cell receptor beta chains from one sample in a study of shared clonotypes between healthy human individuals. Libraries were prepared by immunoSEQ multiplex PCR; TCRdb keeps only in-frame clonotypes and omits some of them. This table has a few hundred thousand clones, over 65% appearing once. Sequenced sample: memory CD4+ T cells sorted from blood. The receptors stem from a man under 40 in good health. Each CDR3 is given with its conserved first and last residue. Fields, in order: J gene, V gene, D gene, clone size, CDR3 DNA, CDR3 protein. The D gene is left open where the match is weak. Size tells how often a clone was seen (once, few, many) or the class of an expanded clone, and some rows leave it out.

TRBJ2-3 TRBV6-6 TRBD1 - TGTGCCAGCAGTCGACAGGGAGCTAGCACAGATACGCAGTATTTT CASSRQGASTDTQYF
TRBJ2-7 TRBV4-1 - - TGCGCCAGCAGCCAAGGAAGTCCGGGAGCTGGCGAGCAGTACTTC CASSQGSPGAGEQYF
TRBJ2-7 TRBV4-3 TRBD2 - TGCGCCAGCAGCCGCTTAGCGGGAGGAATAGCCTACGAGCAGTACTTC CASSRLAGGIAYEQYF
TRBJ1-2 TRBV18 TRBD1 - TGTGCCAGCTCACCCGACAGGGAGGATGGCTACACCTTC CASSPDREDGYTF
TRBJ2-7 TRBV18 - once TGTGCCAGCTCACTCCACCGGGAAGCCACTTCCTACGAGCAGTACTTC CASSLHREATSYEQYF
TRBJ2-6 TRBV10-3 - few TGTGCCATAAAGCCAGGCTCTGGGGCCAACGTCCTGACTTTC CAIKPGSGANVLTF
TRBJ1-1 TRBV7-8 - - TGTGCCAGCAGCTTAACAATGAACACTGAAGCTTTCTTT CASSLTMNTEAFF
TRBJ2-5 TRBV6-4 TRBD2 - TGTGCCAGCAGAAGGACTAGCGGGAGACAAGAGACCCAGTACTTC CASRRTSGRQETQYF
TRBJ2-1 TRBV14 - - TGTGCCAGCAGACCGACAGGTATTGATGAGCAGTTCTTC CASRPTGIDEQFF
TRBJ1-2 TRBV5-6 - - TGTGCCAGCACAAGTAACAGGGTTGGCTACACCTTC CASTSNRVGYTF
TRBJ1-1 TRBV5-1 TRBD1 - TGCGCCAGCTATGCTATAATGGGACAGGGTGAAGCTTTCTTT CASYAIMGQGEAFF
TRBJ1-4 TRBV5-8 - - TGTGCCAGCAGCACGGGCAGGGGATCAACTAATGAAAAACTGTTTTTT CASSTGRGSTNEKLFF
TRBJ2-2 TRBV19 - - TGTGCCAGTAGTATAGGTGAGAACACCGGGGAGCTGTTTTTT CASSIGENTGELFF
TRBJ2-3 TRBV18 - - TGTGCCAGCTCAAAACGTGGGACTGAGGGAGATACGCAGTATTTT CASSKRGTEGDTQYF
TRBJ2-1 TRBV15 TRBD2 - TGTGCCACCAGCAGACCGCTTCGGGAGGACTCCTACAATGAGCAGTTCTTC CATSRPLREDSYNEQFF
TRBJ2-5 TRBV27 TRBD1 - TGTGCCAGCAGTTTATCGATTTTAGGGACAGGGAGAGGAGAGACCCAGTACTTC CASSLSILGTGRGETQYF
TRBJ2-1 TRBV5-1 - - TGCGCCAGCAGCTTGGGACAGAATTCCTACAATGAGCAGTTCTTC CASSLGQNSYNEQFF
TRBJ2-3 TRBV6-4 TRBD1 - TGTGCCAGCAGTGTAGGGACAGGCACAGATACGCAGTATTTT CASSVGTGTDTQYF
TRBJ1-1 TRBV5-1 - - TGCGCCAGCAGCTTGGACAGTACGGACACTGAAGCTTTCTTT CASSLDSTDTEAFF
TRBJ2-7 TRBV15 - - TGTGCCACCCGGCGGGGGGACAGGGATGAATACGAGCAGTACTTC CATRRGDRDEYEQYF
TRBJ1-1 TRBV28 - once TGTGCCAGCAGTTTGAGACACCTTGAAGCTTTCTTT CASSLRHLEAFF
TRBJ2-1 TRBV11-2 TRBD2 - TGTGCCAGCAGCCCCTGGCCGGGACTAGCGGACAATGAGCAGTTCTTC CASSPWPGLADNEQFF
TRBJ2-5 TRBV4-1 - - TGCGCCAGCAGCCAAGAGGGGGACGACCGAACTATAAAAGAGACCCAGTACTTC CASSQEGDDRTIKETQYF
TRBJ2-3 TRBV6-5 TRBD2 few TGTGCCAGCAGTGAAACTAGCGGGAGGGATACGCAGTATTTT CASSETSGRDTQYF
TRBJ2-3 TRBV11-2 - - TGTGCCAGCAGCTCCCCGAGAGGAGCGGGTTACACAGATACGCAGTATTTT CASSSPRGAGYTDTQYF
TRBJ1-1 TRBV2 - - TGTGCCACCGAAATACAGACGAACACTGAAGCTTTCTTT CATEIQTNTEAFF
TRBJ2-3 TRBV5-1 - - TGCGCCAGCAGCTTGGCAAAAAGCACAGATACGCAGTATTTT CASSLAKSTDTQYF
TRBJ2-3 TRBV19 - - TGTGCCAGTAGTTCGGCTAGCACAGATACGCAGTATTTT CASSSASTDTQYF
TRBJ1-5 TRBV7-8 TRBD1 - TGTGCCAGCAGCTTAGAAACAGGGGTGGGTAGCAATCAGCCCCAGCATTTT CASSLETGVGSNQPQHF